This T cell receptor (beta chain) was profiled in a study of Graves' ophthalmopathy and Graves' hyperthyroidism. Where ophthalmopathy was present, donors had moderate-to-severe activity, CAS ≥3, NOSPECS ≥4 and duration under 3 months. The diagnostic workup employed clinical symptoms, serum thyroxine, TRAb, thyroid ultrasound and orbital computed tomography. A volume of approximately 9.2 ml of fresh peripheral blood supplied the PBMCs. Amplified material comprised TCR beta CDR3 regions derived from RNA transcripts. Investigators did first-round RT-PCR with HTBI primers, then second-round multiplex PCR. Via MiXCR, TCRdb re-called the multiplex PCR reads, giving one row per CDR3 protein. The data show about 240,000 distinct CDR3 sequences, with around 50% seen just once and around half held by the top ten. Study findings and constraints: Most thyroid clonotypes expanded beyond 0.001 frequency were also found in blood.

This clonotype was counted only a few times. Antigen: not known. Germline V CDR1 and CDR2: LGHNT, FRNRAP. With 4 bases clipped from V and 5 bases from J, the junction kept 8 bases outside the gene matches. This CDR3 has 16 residues. The chain is built from TRBV12-5 and TRBJ1-5; 10 bases align to TRBD1. This receptor was obtained from an adult man with Graves' ophthalmopathy. Input material: peripheral blood. Here the CDR3 reads CASGSPGTGAHQPQHF. The CDR3 coding sequence is TGTGCTAGTGGTTCCCCGGGGACAGGGGCCCATCAGCCCCAGCATTTT.